Below, one T cell receptor beta chain is given with its context. This clonotype has a handful of counts. This receptor's antigen is unknown. Per-nucleotide qualities are absent, and no much larger clonotype sits a single base away. These data originate in a study of vaccination and CD4 T cells after COVID-19 (dated by TCRdb to about 2022). Regarding the complete study: In the convalescent cohort there were six males and four females, among whom were two Hispanic individuals, seven Caucasians, two Asians and one multiracial person. Control cultures received a CEFX viral epitope pool as the positive control, an HIV-1 Nef peptide pool as the negative control, or no peptide. Post-COVID blood samples from convalescent patients were collected a median of about 100 days after diagnosis, with a range of roughly 30 to 170 days. Participants received two doses of either the Pfizer-BioNTech BNT162b2 vaccine (n=8) or the Moderna mRNA-1273 vaccine (n=2). Post-vaccine blood samples were collected a median of around 10 weeks after the second vaccine dose, ranging from about 13 to 241 days. Overlapping spike peptide pools from SARS-CoV-2 and from the common cold coronaviruses HCoV-NL63, HCoV-OC43 and HCoV-229E were used as culture stimuli. In approximately eleven COVID-19 convalescent patients and 4 infection-naive healthy vaccine recipients, the spike-specific CD4+ TCR repertoire before mRNA vaccination was compared with the repertoire after mRNA vaccination. The full study reports these points: Only a relatively small number of convalescent patients were included in the study, and early timepoints following natural infection were not analyzed. Of the vaccine-specific clones found in convalescent patients, nearly all (304 of 307) were mono-reactive for SARS-CoV-2 spike instead of being cross-reactive with common cold coronaviruses. The median count of SARS-CoV-2-reactive clonotypes went up from 20 to 25 after infection to 30 to 40 after vaccination, although the change was not significant. In convalescent patients, a median about 86% of post-vaccine SARS-CoV-2-reactive clones were detected only after vaccination, and vaccine-specific priming was suggested by this finding.

The treatment or condition label for this specimen denotes: approximately 9-day PBMC culture with coronavirus spike peptide pools or control peptides (ViraFEST assay). The ViraFEST assay, used in the study, expanded antigen-specific T cells with peptide pools and then identified the expanded clonotypes through TCR sequencing. Negative nucleocapsid antibody tests before and after vaccination confirmed that the healthy vaccine recipients had no prior SARS-CoV-2 infection. Each well held some 2 million PBMCs cultured with around 10 ug/ml peptide pools in IMDM containing approximately 5% human AB serum and about 10 IU/ml IL-2. On days 3 and 7, half of the culture medium was replaced with fresh IL-2-containing medium. After less than 12 days of culture, CD4+ T cells were isolated by negative selection using the EasySep CD4+ T cell isolation kit. Ficoll-Paque Plus gradient centrifugation was used to isolate PBMCs from whole blood, and the isolated PBMCs were then either used fresh or cryopreserved at -140C. Each culture condition was generally run in triplicate wells.

Libraries came from PCR. At the Johns Hopkins FTIC core, DNA from the cultured CD4+ T cells underwent TCR sequencing with the Oncomine TCR Beta short-read assay. The QIAamp micro DNA kit was used to extract genomic DNA from the cultured CD4+ T cells. Oncomine TCR Beta libraries from cultured CD4+ T cells were pooled using unique dual indexes and sequenced on an Illumina iSeq 100. In the authors' own workflow: Non-productive sequences were removed, and CDR3s that did not start with C, did not end with F or W, or were shorter than 7 amino acids were discarded. The MANAFEST web application was used to identify antigen-specific clonotypes by comparing peptide-stimulated wells against reference wells and other culture wells. An FDR below 0.05, an odds ratio above 5, and a productive frequency above 0.1% in at least two of three replicate wells were required for clones to be considered positive. A clonotype was classed as cross-reactive if the clonotype showed significant expansion both in SARS-CoV-2 spike wells and in at least one common cold coronavirus spike condition. Using R version 3.6.1, CDR3 homology was evaluated through Levenshtein distances (stringdist) along with unrooted phylogenetic trees (ape). TCRdb trimmed public reads at Q25 via fastp, called clones via MiXCR and kept in-frame beta chains. Each entry merges the rows of one CDR3 protein and shows their most common DNA and genes. TCRdb's processing, not the study's, gives the V and J calls here. This sample comprises some 25,000 distinct CDR3 sequences, around 70% of them detected only once. The top ten clonotypes cover 20% to 25% of the sample.

Looking up the germline V gene (reference sequence) yields CDR1 DFQATT and CDR2 SNEGSKA. Trimmed from V: 3 bases; trimmed from J: 2 bases; junction bases lacking a gene match: 6. The CDR3 has 16 amino acids, counting the end cysteine and phenylalanine. The retained sequence is limited to the CDR3, 48 bases, with the frame set at the first base. The receptor was isolated from a human donor who received a COVID-19 vaccine. The chain was built from TRBV20-1 and TRBJ2-1, with 11 bases aligning to TRBD2. Specimen: CD4+ T cells from blood, cultured in vitro, collected after SARS-CoV-2 vaccination. The DNA sequence reads TGCAGTGCTAGCAGTCTAGCGGGGGGCCCCTACAATGAGCAGTTCTTC. Its protein is CSASSLAGGPYNEQFF.